This entry lists 5 T cell receptor beta chains sequenced from one sample in a study of blood T cell repertoires in COVID-19. Measured with immunoSEQ multiplex PCR; TCRdb has only the in-frame clones, and not every one. Of 190,000 or so clones listed, 86% were seen once; the top ten hold 2.5% to 3.5%. Sequencing input: peripheral blood. The receptors shown here come from a woman between 25 and 40 years old with active or convalescent COVID-19.

This chain uses TRBV18 with TRBJ1-1; the match to TRBD1 covers 9 bases. Germline CDR1 and CDR2: KGHSH and LQKENI. There are 13 residues in the CDR3. V was clipped by 5 bases and J by 5 bases; unmatched bases: 3. CDR3 protein: CASSSGTGTEAFF. CDR3 nucleotide sequence: TGTGCCAGCTCATCCGGGACAGGGACTGAAGCTTTCTTT.

The V gene is TRBV7-9, the J gene TRBJ1-2; D is possibly TRBD1 (5 bases). Germline V gene lookup returns CDR1 SEHNR and CDR2 FQNEAQ (reference sequence). V shed 9 bases and J shed 2 bases, with 13 bases lying between them. The CDR3 has 13 residues. Here the CDR3 DNA reads TGTGCCAGTCTTGGGGGGTCAAACTATGGCTACACCTTC. It translates to CASLGGSNYGYTF.

This chain uses TRBV11-2 with TRBJ2-1; D ambiguous. Germline V CDR1 and CDR2: SGHAT, FQNNGV. CDR3 size: 14 residues. V lost 5 bases to trimming and J lost 9 bases, with 17 bases between them. The DNA for the CDR3 is TGTGCCAGCAGCCCGGAGCTCGGTTTGCCTGAGCAGTTCTTC. Amino acid sequence: CASSPELGLPEQFF.

V is TRBV11-2 and J is TRBJ2-7; TRBD1 matches 7 bases. The CDR3 runs to 15 residues. V was clipped by 6 bases and J by 3 bases; unmatched bases: 11. The germline CDR1 and CDR2 sequences are SGHAT and FQNNGV. The CDR3 DNA reads as TGTGCCAGCAGAGGAACCGGGACAGACTACTACGAGCAGTACTTC. It is translated as CASRGTGTDYYEQYF.

This rearrangement joins TRBV11-3 to TRBJ2-1, with 12 bases fitting TRBD2. This CDR3 is 17 amino acids long. The V gene end was trimmed by 5 bases and the J gene end by 10 bases; junction bases not matched to a gene: 15. CDR1 is SGHNT and CDR2 is YENEEA in the germline V gene. DNA for the CDR3: TGTGCCAGCAGCACGGTGGGACTAGCGGGCCCCGGGACGGAGCAGTTCTTC. Its protein product is CASSTVGLAGPGTEQFF.